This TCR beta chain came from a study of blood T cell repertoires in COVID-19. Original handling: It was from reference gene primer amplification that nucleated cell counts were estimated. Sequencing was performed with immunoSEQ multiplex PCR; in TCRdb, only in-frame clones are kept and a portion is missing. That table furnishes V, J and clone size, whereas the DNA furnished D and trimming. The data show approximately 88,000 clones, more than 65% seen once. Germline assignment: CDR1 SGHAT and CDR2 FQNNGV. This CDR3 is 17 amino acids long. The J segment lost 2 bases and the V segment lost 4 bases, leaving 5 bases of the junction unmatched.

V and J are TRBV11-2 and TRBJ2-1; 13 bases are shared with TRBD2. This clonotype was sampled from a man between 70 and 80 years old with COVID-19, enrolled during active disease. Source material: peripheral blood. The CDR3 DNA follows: TGTGCCAGCAGCTATGGACTAGCGGGAGAGGCCTACAATGAGCAGTTCTTC. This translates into CASSYGLAGEAYNEQFF.